The 7 T cell receptor beta chains below come from one sample, sequenced in a study of T-cell reconstitution after alpha-beta-depleted transplantation in children. The library targeted TCRbeta and was prepared with unique molecular identifiers. TCRdb independently ran MiXCR on the PCR reads; one entry per CDR3 protein. The sample comprises 490,000 or so distinct CDR3 sequences, approximately 12% of which are singletons, and over 5.5% rests with the top ten. The starting material was PBMCs from the stem cell graft donor, obtained from the stem cell graft. The receptors were sampled from a human donor who donated a stem cell graft to a child with combined immunodeficiency.

A note on this clonotype: Given a much more abundant clone one base away, this may be a read error. The chain recombines TRBV4-3 with TRBJ2-3; 9 nucleotides line up with TRBD2. The CDR3 is made up of 17 amino acids. Germline V gene lookup returns CDR1 LGHNA and CDR2 YSLEER. CDR3: CASSQDLLAGSTDTQNF. Here the CDR3 DNA reads TGCGCCAGCAGCCAAGACCTACTAGCGGGCAGCACAGATACGCAGAATTTT.

The chain has TRBV6-2 or TRBV6-3 and TRBJ1-5; no clear D. The germline gives CDR1 MNHEY, CDR2 SVGEGT. The V end lost 6 bases, the J end lost 11 bases, and 11 bases lay between the germline ends. The CDR3 covers 11 residues. CDR3 amino acids: CASSRRGSQHF. DNA for the CDR3: TGTGCCAGCAGCCGGCGTGGGTCCCAGCATTTT.

This clonotype has ten or more counts. The chain couples TRBV6-6 to TRBJ1-1, with unresolved D. This CDR3 is built from 13 residues. Germline loops: CDR1 MNHNY, CDR2 SVGAGI (reference sequence). Trimming stripped 5 bases from V and 0 bases from J, with 7 bases between. The CDR3 spells CASSPPMNTEAFF. The CDR3 bases are TGTGCCAGCAGTCCGCCCATGAACACTGAAGCTTTCTTT.

The chain is built from TRBV12-3 or TRBV12-4 and TRBJ2-3; 7 bases are shared with TRBD2. CDR3 length equals 14 residues. The V gene end was trimmed by 9 bases and the J gene end by 1 base; junction bases not matched to a gene: 7. The CDR3 sequence: CASAGTSGTDTQYF. The CDR3 nucleotides read TGTGCCAGTGCGGGAACTAGCGGCACAGATACGCAGTATTTT.

The chain uses TRBV19 and TRBJ2-1; TRBD2 might be the D (6 bases). Trimming removed 0 bases at V and 7 bases at J, with 13 bases between. The CDR3 contains 15 residues. Per the germline V gene, CDR1 is LNHDA and CDR2 is SQIVND (reference sequence). CDR3 in amino acids: CASSIDRGIWNEQFF. The CDR3 DNA reads TGTGCCAGTAGTATAGATCGGGGGATTTGGAATGAGCAGTTCTTC.

The chain joins TRBV5-1 to TRBJ2-3; the D gene is possibly TRBD2 (5 bases). The germline V gene has CDR1 SGHRS and CDR2 YFSETQ. This CDR3 comprises 16 residues. Trimming shortened V by 4 bases and J by 0 bases, and 15 bases separated the two germline ends. The CDR3 bases are TGCGCCAGCAGCATTGCTGAGGGCACTAGCACAGATACGCAGTATTTT. This translates into CASSIAEGTSTDTQYF.

This clonotype was found a few times. The chain links TRBV6-2 or TRBV6-3 to TRBJ1-2; D call uncertain. The CDR3 consists of 13 residues. CDR1 MNHEY and CDR2 SVGEGT come from the germline V gene. The germline V and J ends were trimmed by 6 bases and 8 bases, with 16 bases remaining between them. CDR3 sequence: CASSPQNRRGYTF. The CDR3 region has the DNA TGTGCCAGCAGCCCTCAGAACCGGAGAGGCTACACCTTC.